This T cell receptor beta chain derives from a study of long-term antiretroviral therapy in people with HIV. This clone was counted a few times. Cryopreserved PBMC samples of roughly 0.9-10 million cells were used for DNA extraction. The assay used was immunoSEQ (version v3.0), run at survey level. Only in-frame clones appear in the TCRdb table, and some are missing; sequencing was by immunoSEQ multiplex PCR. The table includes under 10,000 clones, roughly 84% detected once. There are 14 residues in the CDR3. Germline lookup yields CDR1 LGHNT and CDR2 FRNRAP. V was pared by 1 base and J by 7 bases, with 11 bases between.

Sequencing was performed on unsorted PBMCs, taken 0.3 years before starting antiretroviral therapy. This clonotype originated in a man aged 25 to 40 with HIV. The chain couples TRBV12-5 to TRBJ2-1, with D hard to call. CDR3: CASGLEALGNEQFF. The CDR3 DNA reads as TGTGCTAGTGGTTTGGAGGCATTGGGGAATGAGCAGTTCTTC.